The rows below give T cell receptor beta chains drawn from one sample of a study of PD-1 blockade in classical Hodgkin lymphoma. Clones were sequenced by immunoSEQ multiplex PCR, and TCRdb holds only the in-frame ones, with some missing. The repertoire consists of 45,000 to 55,000 clones, with 81% occurring once and the leading ten covering 15% to 20%. The sequencing here drew on peripheral blood mononuclear cells (PBMCs), taken at baseline. The source is a human donor with classical Hodgkin lymphoma. CDR3s include the opening cysteine and the closing phenylalanine or tryptophan.

cdr3_length j_call v_call cdr3_aa
16 TRBJ2-5 TRBV6-6 CASSFGTSGRGQTQYF
15 TRBJ1-1 TRBV29-1 CSVVTGIGRNTEAFF
15 TRBJ1-2 TRBV7-9 CASSPGRINNYGYTF
15 TRBJ1-5 TRBV7-2 CASSSQGSLNQPQHF
14 TRBJ1-1 TRBV4-3 CASSQLRDRDEAFF
15 TRBJ2-2 TRBV15 CATEAGARDTGELFF
12 TRBJ2-7 TRBV30 CAWSGVAIEQYF
14 TRBJ1-3 TRBV7-6 CASKDNPSGNTIYF
17 TRBJ2-5 TRBV11-3 CASSSHKDYGFQETQYF
19 TRBJ1-5 TRBV27 CASAILRGGRGYSNQPQHF
12 TRBJ1-2 TRBV12-5 CASDTGFYGYTF
12 TRBJ2-3 TRBV18 CASSPPIDTQYF
14 TRBJ2-1 TRBV7-9 CASSLNSGSNEQFF
11 TRBJ1-2 TRBV29-1 CSVDRVYGYTF
13 TRBJ1-2 TRBV7-2 CASSRDRGPGYTF
16 TRBJ1-4 TRBV7-2 CASSLHRRATNEKLFF
14 TRBJ2-3 TRBV7-2 CASSFGGITDTQYF
16 TRBJ2-3 TRBV11-3 CASSLDQGMDADTQYF
15 TRBJ1-5 TRBV10-3 CAISGERGFNQPQHF
17 TRBJ2-1 TRBV27 CASSSPTRTGLDNEQFF
14 TRBJ2-1 TRBV11-2 CASSFLEIYNEQFF
10 TRBJ2-7 TRBV2 CASSLYEQYF
14 TRBJ1-1 TRBV10-3 CAISEGPGGGEAFF
15 TRBJ1-1 TRBV6-5 CASSYRGNMNTEAFF
15 TRBJ1-3 TRBV10-2 CASRSEITSGNTIYF
15 TRBJ2-1 TRBV6-5 CASSIGTSRYNEQFF
15 TRBJ2-1 TRBV7-3 CASSFDRGPYNEQFF
14 TRBJ2-3 TRBV6-5 CASSYGTGSNTQYF
15 TRBJ2-2 TRBV6-5 CASRSGDRLTGELFF
12 TRBJ2-5 TRBV27 CASSRDRETQYF
13 TRBJ1-2 TRBV2 CASGVGDGYGYTF
14 TRBJ2-5 TRBV5-1 CASSLTGAQETQYF